This T cell receptor beta chain was observed in a study of identical twins. General study results and limits: Partly confounded zero-insertion analyses could result from invariant MAIT and iNKT cells.

Each CDR3 protein is one row after TCRdb ran MiXCR on the 5' RACE reads. The top ten clones hold more than 0.75% of a sample with 650,000 to 800,000 distinct CDR3 sequences, over 8.5% of them seen once. The germline gives CDR1 ENHRY, CDR2 SYGVKD. The V and J ends lost 3 bases and 2 bases, in that order; junction bases with no gene match: 5. The CDR3 has 16 residues. Concerning this clonotype: Antigen: not known.

Every sampled donor was Caucasian and healthy. The same sample was also studied in work on yellow fever vaccine responses in identical twins.

This sequence was found in a woman aged 18-35 years in good health. Sequenced sample: PBMCs. The chain recombines TRBV10-3 with TRBJ2-3; 10 positions match TRBD2. The CDR3 reads CAISDLAGAITDTQYF. CDR3 in DNA: TGTGCCATCAGTGACCTAGCGGGGGCCATCACAGATACGCAGTATTTT.